Listed here are 8 T cell receptor beta chains from one sample, sequenced in a study of cytomegalovirus exposure and HLA in healthy donors. The PCR employed 60 Vbeta primers together with 13 Jbeta primers. This table comes from immunoSEQ multiplex PCR, and its TCRdb copy is limited to in-frame clones, with some not included. The sample contains 120,000 or so clones, 60% to 85% of which appear only once. Sequenced input: PBMCs. Receptor source: a woman aged 40-49 years in good health and CMV-seronegative.

This clone appeared many times. The chain links TRBV4-1 to TRBJ1-3; 8 bases fit TRBD1. The V gene's germline CDR1 is MGHRA and CDR2 YSYEKL. V gave up 3 bases and J gave up 2 bases; unmatched junction bases: 9. CDR3 size: 17 residues. This chain's CDR3 is CASSHTVVRGPGNTIYF. The CDR3 DNA reads as TGCGCCAGCAGCCACACCGTCGTCAGGGGGCCTGGAAACACCATATATTTT.

The chain uses TRBV5-1 and TRBJ2-1, with D possibly matching TRBD2 (6 bases). This CDR3 spans 13 amino acids. Germline values: CDR1 SGHRS, CDR2 YFSETQ. Deletions cut 2 bases from V and 10 bases from J, with 13 bases between. The CDR3 loop is CASSLDSSEEQFF. DNA for the CDR3: TGCGCCAGCAGCTTAGACTCTAGCGAGGAGCAGTTCTTC. Variable domain in full (rest from reference TRBV5-1 and TRBJ2-1): KAGVTQTPRYLIKTRGQQVTLSCSPISGHRSVSWYQQTPGQGLQFLFEYFSETQRNKGNFPGRFSGRQFSNSRSEMNVSTLELGDSALYLCASSLDSSEEQFFGPGTRLTVL.

CDR3 amino acids: CASSIDGGLPYNEQFF. In nucleotides, the CDR3 is TGTGCCAGTAGTATAGATGGGGGACTTCCCTACAATGAGCAGTTCTTC. V and J are TRBV19 and TRBJ2-1; TRBD2 is a possible D gene (6 bases). Germline CDR1 LNHDA, CDR2 SQIVND (reference sequence). Trimming cost V 0 bases and J 2 bases, with 11 bases left between them. This CDR3 has 16 residues.

The table lists this clone with a few counts. V gene TRBV9 combines with J gene TRBJ2-1; TRBD2 might be the D (6 bases). The CDR3 extends over 13 amino acids. The V and J ends lost 4 bases and 9 bases respectively, with 14 bases between them. Germline values: CDR1 SGDLS, CDR2 YYNGEE. The CDR3 DNA is TGTGCCAGCAGCACTCGACTAGTGAGTGAGCAGTTCTTC. Translated: CASSTRLVSEQFF. Complete variable domain (other parts from reference TRBV9 and TRBJ2-1): DSGVTQTPKHLITATGQRVTLRCSPRSGDLSVYWYQQSLDQGLQFLIQYYNGEERAKGNILERFSAQQFPDLHSELNLSSLELGDSALYFCASSTRLVSEQFFGPGTRLTVL.

The chain combines TRBV5-4 with TRBJ2-3; D is possibly TRBD2 (6 bases). The V gene lost 0 bases and the J gene lost 0 bases, with 8 bases spanning the gap. Germline CDR1 and CDR2: SGHNT and YYREEE (reference sequence). CDR3 length: 15 residues. As DNA, the CDR3 is TGTGCCAGCAGCTTGGGTGGGACTAGCACAGATACGCAGTATTTT. As protein: CASSLGGTSTDTQYF.

The rearrangement uses TRBV5-1 and TRBJ2-5; the D is unclear. The CDR3 contains 13 residues. Germline lookup yields CDR1 SGHRS and CDR2 YFSETQ. Trimming cost V 3 bases and J 5 bases, with 11 bases left between them. This chain's CDR3 is CASSSSYGETQYF. CDR3 nucleotides: TGCGCCAGCAGCTCTTCCTACGGGGAGACCCAGTACTTC.

This chain connects TRBV5-1 to TRBJ2-7; 7 nucleotides align to TRBD1. The trim removed 1 base at V and 2 bases at J, leaving 12 bases unmatched. CDR1 and CDR2 (germline): SGHRS, YFSETQ. The CDR3 sequence is 17 residues long. The CDR3 sequence is CASSLKEIRDSTYEQYF. For the CDR3, the DNA is TGCGCCAGCAGCTTGAAGGAAATAAGGGACAGTACCTACGAGCAGTACTTC.

The rearrangement uses TRBV6-5 and TRBJ1-1; 8 bases are shared with TRBD1. Germline trimming cut 1 base from V and 4 bases from J; bases unmatched to any gene: 5. The germline CDR1 and CDR2 sequences are MNHEY and SVGAGI. The CDR3 covers 15 residues. The CDR3 is CASSYLQGGGTEAFF. In DNA, the CDR3 is TGTGCCAGCAGTTACTTACAGGGGGGGGGCACTGAAGCTTTCTTT.